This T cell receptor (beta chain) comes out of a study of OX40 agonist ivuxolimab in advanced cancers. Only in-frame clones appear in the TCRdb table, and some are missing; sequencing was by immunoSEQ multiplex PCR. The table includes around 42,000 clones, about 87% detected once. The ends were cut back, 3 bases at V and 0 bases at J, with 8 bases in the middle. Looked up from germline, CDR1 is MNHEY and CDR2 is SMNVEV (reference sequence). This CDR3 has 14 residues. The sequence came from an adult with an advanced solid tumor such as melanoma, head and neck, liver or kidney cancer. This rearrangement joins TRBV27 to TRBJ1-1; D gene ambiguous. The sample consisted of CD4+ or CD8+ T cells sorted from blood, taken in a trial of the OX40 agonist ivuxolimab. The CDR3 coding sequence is TGTGCCAGCAGTTTTTCCGGTATGAACACTGAAGCTTTCTTT. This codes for CASSFSGMNTEAFF.